This is a list of T cell receptor beta chains from one sample in a study of T cells in Graves' hyperthyroidism and ophthalmopathy. TCRdb ran MiXCR on the multiplex PCR reads and lists one entry per CDR3 protein. The sample consists of some 530,000 distinct CDR3 sequences, roughly 23% of them appearing once. The sample consisted of blood. These receptors were obtained from a woman between 65 and 79 years old with Graves' ophthalmopathy. Each CDR3 is given with its conserved first and last residue. Fields, in order: D gene, V gene, J gene, clone size, CDR3 DNA, CDR3 protein. D genes are given only for firm matches. Some rows mark clone size as missing; the rest say once, few, many or name a class of expanded clone.

TRBD1	TRBV12-3/TRBV12-4	TRBJ1-2	many	TGTGCCAGCAGTCTTCGACAGGGGGTGGACTATGGCTACACCTTC	CASSLRQGVDYGYTF
-	TRBV7-6	TRBJ2-2	-	TGTGCCAGCAGCTTACCCAGCGGAGGTACCGGGGAGCTGTTTTTT	CASSLPSGGTGELFF
TRBD2	TRBV19	TRBJ2-5	few	TGTGCCAGTAGTATCCGGACTAGCGGGAGTCAAGAGACCCAGTACTTC	CASSIRTSGSQETQYF
-	TRBV5-5	TRBJ1-5	many	TGTGCCAGCAGCCAGGGAGAACAGCCCCAGCATTTT	CASSQGEQPQHF
-	TRBV5-1	TRBJ2-1	-	TGCGCCAGCAGCTTGGTTTTGAGCTCCTACAATGAGCAGTTCTTC	CASSLVLSSYNEQFF
-	TRBV6-1	TRBJ1-5	few	TGTGCCAGCAGTGAAGTAGAGGGCAGCAATCAGCCCCAGCATTTT	CASSEVEGSNQPQHF
-	TRBV14	TRBJ1-6	few	TGTGCCAGCAGCCAAGTGGGGGGTCCACCCCTCCACTTT	CASSQVGGPPLHF
-	TRBV29-1	TRBJ1-4	few	TGCAGCGCCGGGGGGACTGGGGCAACTAATGAAAAACTGTTTTTT	CSAGGTGATNEKLFF
-	TRBV12-3/TRBV12-4	TRBJ2-3	many	TGTGCCAGCAGTCCCTTTACAGGAGGTGGGGCAGATACGCAGTATTTT	CASSPFTGGGADTQYF
TRBD1	TRBV25-1	TRBJ1-5	-	TGTGCCAGCAGTGAGACAGGGGTCGATCAGCCCCAGCATTTT	CASSETGVDQPQHF
-	TRBV15	TRBJ2-3	-	TGTGCCACCAGCAGAGTAGGGCGCACAGATACGCAGTATTTT	CATSRVGRTDTQYF
-	TRBV20-1	TRBJ1-1	few	TGCAGTGCTAGCGTAAACACTGAAGCTTTCTTT	CSASVNTEAFF
-	TRBV7-9	TRBJ1-2	-	TGTGCCAGCAGCTTAGAGGCCAGGGGATACGGCTACACCTTC	CASSLEARGYGYTF
TRBD2	TRBV9	TRBJ2-1	-	TGTGCCAGCAGCGCCACCGGGGGGATGGGGAATGAGCAGTTCTTC	CASSATGGMGNEQFF
-	TRBV19	TRBJ1-2	-	TGTGCCAGTAGTAGGGAACGTCGAACTACGGGCTACACCTTC	CASSRERRTTGYTF
TRBD1	TRBV18	TRBJ2-7	-	TGTGCCAGCTCACCCCCGACAGGGTACGAGCAGTACTTC	CASSPPTGYEQYF
TRBD1	TRBV6-1	TRBJ1-2	-	TGTGCCAGCAGTCAGCGGACAGGCCATGGCTACACCTTC	CASSQRTGHGYTF
-	TRBV3-1	TRBJ1-1	many	TGTGCCAGCAGCCAAATGAGTGAAGCTTTCTTT	CASSQMSEAFF
-	TRBV11-2	TRBJ1-4	many	TGTGCCAGCAGCTTATCGTCACGCGAAAAACTGTTTTTT	CASSLSSREKLFF
TRBD1	TRBV7-8	TRBJ1-5	few	TGTGCCAGCAGCCACCGGTTTAGGGACAGGGCACCAGGCAATCAGCCCCAGCATTTT	CASSHRFRDRAPGNQPQHF
-	TRBV6-2/TRBV6-3	TRBJ1-2	-	TGTGCCAGCAGGTCCGGGACGGTTATTAACTATGGCTACACCTTC	CASRSGTVINYGYTF
TRBD2	TRBV9	TRBJ2-3	few	TGTGCCAGCAGCGTAGGGCGGACTAGCGGGGTGACAGATACGCAGTATTTT	CASSVGRTSGVTDTQYF
-	TRBV29-1	TRBJ2-6	-	TGCGGCGTTGGAGGGCCTGACTCTGGGGCCAACGTCCTGACTTTC	CGVGGPDSGANVLTF
-	TRBV2	TRBJ1-4	many	TGTGCCAGCAGTGAAACAGGACTCCCCCAGGAAAAACTGTTTTTT	CASSETGLPQEKLFF
-	TRBV30	TRBJ2-2	-	TGTGCCTGGAGTGACCAGGGGACCGGGGAGCTGTTTTTT	CAWSDQGTGELFF
-	TRBV10-2	TRBJ2-4	-	TGCGCCAGCCTGAACCAGGGGCGTCTAGCCAAAAACATTCAGTACTTC	CASLNQGRLAKNIQYF
-	TRBV6-1	TRBJ1-3	few	TGTGCCAGCAGTCCATTCTCTGGAAACACCATATATTTT	CASSPFSGNTIYF